This T cell receptor beta chain is from a study of cytomegalovirus exposure and HLA in healthy donors. Study-wide findings and caveats: Sequencing likely produced, as an artifact, a cluster of highly shared sequence variants.

With regard to this clone: Its specificity is not known.

Germline values: CDR1 MGHDK, CDR2 SYGVNS. This CDR3 has 14 amino acids. V was cut by 7 bases and J by 6 bases, with 15 bases left in between. PCR amplification relied on 60 Vbeta primers (plus 13 Jbeta primers). Using immunoSEQ multiplex PCR, the repertoire was profiled, and TCRdb retains in-frame clones only, with some absent. The repertoire has about 110,000 clones, 73% of them found once; the top ten carry around 7.7%. Sequencing was carried out using PBMCs. The gene calls are TRBV25-1 and TRBJ2-2, with D unresolved. The receptor was derived from a man in his forties in good health and CMV-seronegative. The CDR3 DNA follows: TGTGCCAGCATGTCCGACATGGTTGCCGGGGAGCTGTTTTTT. The encoded protein is CASMSDMVAGELFF.